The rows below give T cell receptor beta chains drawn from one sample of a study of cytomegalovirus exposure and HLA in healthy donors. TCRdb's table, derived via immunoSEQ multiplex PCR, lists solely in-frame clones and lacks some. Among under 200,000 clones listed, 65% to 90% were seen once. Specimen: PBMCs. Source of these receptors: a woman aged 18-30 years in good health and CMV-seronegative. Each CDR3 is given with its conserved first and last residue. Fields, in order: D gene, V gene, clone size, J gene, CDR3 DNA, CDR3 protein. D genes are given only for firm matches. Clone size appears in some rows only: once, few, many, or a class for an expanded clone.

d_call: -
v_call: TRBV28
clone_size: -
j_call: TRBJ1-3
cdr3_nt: TGTGCCAGCAGTTTACTTGACAGGCGCGGAAACACCATATATTTT
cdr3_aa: CASSLLDRRGNTIYF

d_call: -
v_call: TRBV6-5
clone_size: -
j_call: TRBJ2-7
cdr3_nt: TGTGCCAGCAGTTACTCAGCGGCGGGAATACCCTACGAGCAGTACTTC
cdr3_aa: CASSYSAAGIPYEQYF

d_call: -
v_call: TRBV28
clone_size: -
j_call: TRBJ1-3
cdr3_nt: TGTGCCAGCAGTTTAACCGGGGGTATGGGGAACACCATATATTTT
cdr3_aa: CASSLTGGMGNTIYF

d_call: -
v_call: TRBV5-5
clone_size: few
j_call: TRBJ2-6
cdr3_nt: TGTGCCAGCAGCTCCAACTCCAATAGAGGAACTGGGGCCAACGTCCTGACTTTC
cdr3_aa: CASSSNSNRGTGANVLTF

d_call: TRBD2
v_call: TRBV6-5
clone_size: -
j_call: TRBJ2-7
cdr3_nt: TGTGCCAGCAGTTACTCGGAGGCGGGAGGGCACGAGCAGTACTTC
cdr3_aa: CASSYSEAGGHEQYF

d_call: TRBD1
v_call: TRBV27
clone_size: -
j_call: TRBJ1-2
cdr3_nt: TGTGCCAGCAGTCCCGGGACAGGATCTAACTATGGCTACACCTTC
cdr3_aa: CASSPGTGSNYGYTF

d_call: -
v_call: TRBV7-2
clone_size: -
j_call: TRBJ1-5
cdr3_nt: TGTGCCAGCAGCTCCGAGAGAAACAGCAATCAGCCCCAGCATTTT
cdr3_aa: CASSSERNSNQPQHF

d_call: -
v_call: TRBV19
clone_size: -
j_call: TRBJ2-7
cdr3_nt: TGTGCCAGTAGTGCGTCCGGGACTTTCTACGAGCAGTACTTC
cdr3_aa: CASSASGTFYEQYF

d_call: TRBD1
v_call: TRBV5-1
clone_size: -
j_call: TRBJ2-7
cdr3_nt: TGCGCCAGCAGCTTCCGGGGACAGGGGGCAGGGTACGAGCAGTACTTC
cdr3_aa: CASSFRGQGAGYEQYF

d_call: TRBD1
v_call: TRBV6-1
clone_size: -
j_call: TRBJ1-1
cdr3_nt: TGTGCCAGCAGTGAGTGGACAGGGGTAGAAGCTTTCTTT
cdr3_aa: CASSEWTGVEAFF

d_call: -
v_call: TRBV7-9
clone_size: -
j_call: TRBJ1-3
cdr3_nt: TGTGCCAGCAGCTTTACAGGAAACACCATATATTTT
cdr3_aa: CASSFTGNTIYF

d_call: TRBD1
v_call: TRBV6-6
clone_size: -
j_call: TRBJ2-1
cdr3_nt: TGTGCCAGCAGTTACTCAAAGGCAGGGGGCATAAATGAGCAGTTCTTC
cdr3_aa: CASSYSKAGGINEQFF

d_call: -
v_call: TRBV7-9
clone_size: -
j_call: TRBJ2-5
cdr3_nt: TGTGCCAGCAGCTCCTCCTCCCGCCGGGAGACCCAGTACTTC
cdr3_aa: CASSSSSRRETQYF

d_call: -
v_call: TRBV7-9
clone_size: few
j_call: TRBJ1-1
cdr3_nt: TGTGCCAGCAGTTCGGACAATCAACCTGAAGCTTTCTTT
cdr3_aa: CASSSDNQPEAFF

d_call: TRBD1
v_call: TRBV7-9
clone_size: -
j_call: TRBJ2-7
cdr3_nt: TGTGCCAGCAGCTTAGGGGACAGGGGCCTCTACGAGCAGTACTTC
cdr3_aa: CASSLGDRGLYEQYF

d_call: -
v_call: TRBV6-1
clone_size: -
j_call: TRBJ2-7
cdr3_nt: TGTGCCAGCAGGGGATACAGGTTTCGAAGAGAGCAGTACTTC
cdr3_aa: CASRGYRFRREQYF

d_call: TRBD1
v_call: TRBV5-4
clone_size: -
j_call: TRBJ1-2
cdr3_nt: TGTGCCAGCAGCCTGGGACAGGATAGTTCGGGCTACACCTTC
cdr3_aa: CASSLGQDSSGYTF

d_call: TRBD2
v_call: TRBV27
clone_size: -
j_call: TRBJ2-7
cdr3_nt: TGTGCCAGCAGTTCCCCCAACAGCGGGGGATCCTACGAGCAGTACTTC
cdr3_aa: CASSSPNSGGSYEQYF

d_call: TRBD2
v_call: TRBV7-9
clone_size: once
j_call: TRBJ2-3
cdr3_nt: TGTGCCAGCAGCCCCGGTTGGGGGGGGGACTCCACAGATACGCAGTATTTT
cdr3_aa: CASSPGWGGDSTDTQYF